These 16 T cell receptor beta chains were all obtained from the same sample, sequenced in a study of cytomegalovirus exposure and HLA in healthy donors. Researchers ran the PCR with 60 Vbeta and 13 Jbeta primers. The assay was immunoSEQ multiplex PCR, and TCRdb's table has in-frame clones only and misses some. The data show roughly 130,000 clones, roughly 77% seen once. Sequenced sample: PBMCs. Receptors were obtained from a man under 40 in good health and CMV-seronegative.

This chain connects TRBV30 to TRBJ2-1, with TRBD2 identical over 7 bases. This CDR3 has 15 residues. Germline V gives CDR1 GTSNPN, CDR2 SVGIG (reference sequence). Trimming took 8 bases from V and 9 from J; bases not matched to a gene: 19. This CDR3 reads CALLGGEGRGGEQFF. As DNA, the CDR3 is TGTGCCCTACTTGGGGGGGAGGGCCGGGGAGGTGAGCAGTTCTTC.

The chain joins TRBV6-1 to TRBJ2-7, with 8 bases identical to TRBD1. Germline V gene lookup returns CDR1 MNHNS and CDR2 SASEGT. The CDR3 contains 14 residues. After removal of 3 bases from V and 2 bases from J, the junction contained 3 bases not matched to a gene. CDR3 residues: CASSDLDRAYEQYF. CDR3 bases: TGTGCCAGCAGTGACCTGGACAGGGCCTACGAGCAGTACTTC.

To note about this clone: At one end, the junction sequence differs from germline, possibly due to a read error. The V and J genes are TRBV7-7 and TRBJ2-7; maybe TRBD1 (6 bases). The CDR3 runs to 13 residues. Germline CDR1 SSHAT, CDR2 FNYEAQ (reference sequence). CDR3 DNA sequence: TGTGCTAGCAGCTTAGGGGACAACTACGAGCAGTACTTC. Translated: CASSLGDNYEQYF.

The chain has TRBV19 and TRBJ1-2; 9 nucleotides align to TRBD1. Looked up from germline, CDR1 is LNHDA and CDR2 is SQIVND (reference sequence). The junction had 7 bases not matched to a gene; V was cut back by 4 bases and J by 4 bases. The CDR3 has 15 amino acids. The CDR3, as DNA: TGTGCCAGTAGTACGGGACAGGGATGGCTCTATGGCTACACCTTC. This gives the protein CASSTGQGWLYGYTF.

This chain links TRBV7-9 with TRBJ2-5; 10 nucleotides line up with TRBD1. Germline values: CDR1 SEHNR, CDR2 FQNEAQ (reference sequence). The V and J ends lost 1 base and 7 bases, in that order; junction bases with no gene match: 9. The CDR3 is 16 amino acids. The CDR3 bases are TGTGCCAGCAGCTTAGTTGGGACAGGGGTTTACGTGACCCAGTACTTC. Protein product: CASSLVGTGVYVTQYF.

The V gene is TRBV6-5, the J gene TRBJ1-1; perhaps TRBD1 as D (5 bases). CDR3 length: 13 amino acids. The germline V and J ends were trimmed by 7 bases and 2 bases, with 11 bases remaining between them. Per the germline V gene, CDR1 is MNHEY and CDR2 is SVGAGI. CDR3 sequence reads: CASTGQINTEAFF. The CDR3 DNA follows: TGTGCCAGCACCGGACAAATCAACACTGAAGCTTTCTTT.

V gene TRBV5-4 combines with J gene TRBJ1-1; possibly TRBD1 for D (5 bases). Trimming took 3 bases from V and 3 from J, leaving 18 bases between them. The CDR3 totals 16 residues. CDR1 SGHNT and CDR2 YYREEE come from the germline V gene (reference sequence). The CDR3, as DNA: TGTGCCAGCAGCTCCGATGGGGCGACACGGTACACTGAAGCTTTCTTT. Amino acids: CASSSDGATRYTEAFF.

This sequence joins TRBV2 and TRBJ2-1; 12 nucleotides align to TRBD2. Looked up from germline, CDR1 is SNHLY and CDR2 is FYNNEI. V was pared by 8 bases and J by 9 bases, with 5 bases of the junction left unmatched. This CDR3 has 13 amino acids. In nucleotides, the CDR3 is TGTGCCAGCCAGACTAGCGGGAGTAGTGAGCAGTTCTTC. This encodes CASQTSGSSEQFF.

Details on this clone: The same CDR3 can be traced to other DNA sequences in this sample. The V and J genes are TRBV5-1 and TRBJ2-7, with 7 bases identical to TRBD2. CDR1 is SGHRS and CDR2 is YFSETQ in the germline V gene. Germline trimming cut 0 bases from V and 2 bases from J; bases unmatched to any gene: 2. The CDR3 contains 14 residues. The CDR3 loop reads CASSLAGGTYEQYF. The CDR3 region has the DNA TGCGCCAGCAGCTTGGCCGGGGGGACCTACGAGCAGTACTTC. The full variable domain, with the rest looked up from reference TRBV5-1 and TRBJ2-7, is KAGVTQTPRYLIKTRGQQVTLSCSPISGHRSVSWYQQTPGQGLQFLFEYFSETQRNKGNFPGRFSGRQFSNSRSEMNVSTLELGDSALYLCASSLAGGTYEQYFGPGTRLTVT.

This chain links TRBV7-9 with TRBJ2-6; TRBD1 matches 8 bases. CDR3 length equals 18 residues. In germline, CDR1 is SEHNR, CDR2 FQNEAQ (reference sequence). J gave up 0 bases and V 4 bases, and 8 bases lay outside the gene matches. CDR3 DNA: TGTGCCAGCAGCTCCTTGGGACAGGCGGTCTCTGGGGCCAACGTCCTGACTTTC. Its protein is CASSSLGQAVSGANVLTF.

This sequence joins TRBV5-1 and TRBJ2-7; D not resolved. CDR1 and CDR2 (germline): SGHRS, YFSETQ. CDR3 length equals 13 residues. The V end was cut by 4 bases, the J end by 12 bases, with 20 bases between. The CDR3 DNA follows: TGCGCCAGCAGCCCAATCCCCAGTGCCTCTCGGTACTTC. Amino acids: CASSPIPSASRYF.

The chain recombines TRBV6-5 with TRBJ2-7; weak D call: TRBD1 (5 bases). There are 15 residues in the CDR3. Trimming left V 6 bases short and J 6 bases short, with 21 bases between. CDR1 is MNHEY and CDR2 is SVGAGI in the germline V gene. The CDR3 is CASRPDWGASSEQYF. In DNA form, the CDR3 reads TGTGCCAGCAGACCCGATTGGGGCGCTTCTTCCGAGCAGTACTTC.

The J gene is TRBJ2-7, the V gene TRBV5-8; 12 bases fit TRBD1. Germline loops: CDR1 SGHTS, CDR2 YDEGEE. The CDR3 runs 14 residues. The ends lost 4 bases at V and 5 bases at J; junction bases unmatched: 4. The DNA of the CDR3 is TGTGCCAGCAGCGGCGGGACAGGGGGCGACGAGCAGTACTTC. Encoded protein: CASSGGTGGDEQYF.

The rearrangement uses TRBV10-1 and TRBJ2-2; the D gene is possibly TRBD1 (6 bases). V shed 9 bases and J shed 7 bases, with 9 bases lying between them. This CDR3 contains 11 residues. The germline V gene has CDR1 WNHNN and CDR2 SYGVQD (reference sequence). For the CDR3, the DNA is TGCGCCAGTCAGGGGAGCGGGGAGCTGTTTTTT. Amino acids: CASQGSGELFF.

This clone was recorded only once. V gene TRBV7-2 combines with J gene TRBJ2-5; 8 bases line up with TRBD1. From germline, CDR1 is SGHTA and CDR2 FQGNSA. The CDR3 has 18 residues. V was pared by 5 bases and J by 0 bases, with 14 bases of the junction left unmatched. CDR3 nucleotide sequence: TGTGCCAGCAGCCGATCCGGGACAGGAGTTATCTACCAAGAGACCCAGTACTTC. Amino acids: CASSRSGTGVIYQETQYF.

V gene TRBV28 combines with J gene TRBJ2-7; D possibly corresponds to TRBD1 (6 bases). Looked up from germline, CDR1 is MDHEN and CDR2 is SYDVKM. The CDR3 extends over 14 amino acids. Trimming cost V 6 bases and J 2 bases, with 14 bases left between them. The CDR3 nucleotides read TGTGCCAGCAGCCCGGACAGATACGCCTACGAGCAGTACTTC. Protein sequence: CASSPDRYAYEQYF.